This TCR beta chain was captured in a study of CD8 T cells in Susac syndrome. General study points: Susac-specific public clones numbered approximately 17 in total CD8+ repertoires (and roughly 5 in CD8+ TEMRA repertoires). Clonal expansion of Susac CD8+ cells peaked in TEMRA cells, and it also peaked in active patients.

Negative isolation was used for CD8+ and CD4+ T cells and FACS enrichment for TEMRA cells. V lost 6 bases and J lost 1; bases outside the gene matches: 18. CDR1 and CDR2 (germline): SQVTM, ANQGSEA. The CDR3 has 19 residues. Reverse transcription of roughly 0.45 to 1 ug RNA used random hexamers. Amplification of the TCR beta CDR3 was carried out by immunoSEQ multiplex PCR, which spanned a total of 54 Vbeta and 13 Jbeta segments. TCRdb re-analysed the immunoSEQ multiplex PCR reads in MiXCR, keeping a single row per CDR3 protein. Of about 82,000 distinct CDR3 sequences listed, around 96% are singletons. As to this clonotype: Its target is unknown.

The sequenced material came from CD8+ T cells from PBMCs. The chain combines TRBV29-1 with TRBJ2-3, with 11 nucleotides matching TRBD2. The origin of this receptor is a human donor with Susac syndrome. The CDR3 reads CSVQGWDSGGAWGTDTQYF. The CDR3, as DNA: TGCAGCGTCCAAGGTTGGGATAGCGGGGGGGCATGGGGCACAGATACGCAGTATTTT.